These 21 T cell receptor beta chains came from one sample sequenced in a study of blood T cell repertoires in COVID-19. The assay was immunoSEQ multiplex PCR, and TCRdb's table has in-frame clones only and misses some. Here the sample spans some 87,000 clones, more than 65% being singletons. Sequencing input: peripheral blood. All receptors come from a man older than 75 with active or convalescent COVID-19.

The chain joins TRBV12-3 or TRBV12-4 to TRBJ1-1; D remains ambiguous. The ends were cut back, 2 bases at V and 8 bases at J, with 6 bases in the middle. The CDR3 is 11 amino acids. CDR3 in amino acids: CASSLNLEAFF. CDR3 in DNA: TGTGCCAGCAGTTTAAACTTAGAAGCTTTCTTT.

The rearrangement links TRBV15 to TRBJ1-6, with D uncertain. Germline V gene lookup returns CDR1 LNHNV and CDR2 YYDKDF (reference sequence). CDR3 length: 15 residues. Trimming took 6 bases from V and 7 from J, leaving 16 bases between them. The CDR3 sequence is CATSLVALANSPLHF. DNA of the CDR3: TGTGCCACCAGTCTAGTGGCTTTGGCGAATTCACCCCTCCACTTT.

The rearrangement uses TRBV18 and TRBJ2-1, with TRBD1 matching 10 bases. Germline CDR1 is KGHSH and CDR2 is LQKENI. Unmatched junction bases numbered 10, after V lost 2 bases and J lost 15 bases. The CDR3 is made up of 14 amino acids. The CDR3 protein is CASSPGDRGGSWFF. In DNA, the CDR3 is TGTGCCAGCTCACCAGGGGACAGGGGAGGCAGTTGGTTCTTC. Supplemented by reference TRBV18 and TRBJ2-1, the full variable domain reads NAGVMQNPRHLVRRRGQEARLRCSPMKGHSHVYWYRQLPEEGLKFMVYLQKENIIDESGMPKERFSAEFPKEGPSILRIQQVVRGDSAAYFCASSPGDRGGSWFFGPGTRLTVL.

A word on this clone: A junction end diverges from the germline sequence, so it may reflect a read error. The V call is TRBV7-7, the J call TRBJ2-3; TRBD1 might be the D (6 bases). Per germline, CDR1 SSHAT and CDR2 FNYEAQ (reference sequence). The CDR3 contains 15 residues. In DNA, the CDR3 is TGTGCTAGCAGCCAGGGGCGGGCTAGCACAGATACGCAGTATTTT. Translation gives CASSQGRASTDTQYF.

V is TRBV30 and J is TRBJ2-3; 8 bases align to TRBD2. The CDR3 length is 12 residues. Germline V gene lookup returns CDR1 GTSNPN and CDR2 SVGIG (reference sequence). The V segment lost 5 bases and the J segment 4 bases; nucleotides outside the gene matches: 2. The CDR3 loop is CAWAGGPDTQYF. DNA for the CDR3: TGTGCCTGGGCGGGGGGCCCAGATACGCAGTATTTT.

The chain is built from TRBV27 and TRBJ1-1, with a possible D match to TRBD1 (5 bases). CDR1 and CDR2 from the germline V gene are MNHEY and SMNVEV (reference sequence). The ends were cut back, 2 bases at V and 4 bases at J, with 11 bases in the middle. The CDR3 length is 14 residues. CDR3: CASSLKVRGTEAFF. For the CDR3, the DNA is TGTGCCAGCAGTTTAAAGGTAAGGGGCACTGAAGCTTTCTTT.

V gene TRBV7-8 combines with J gene TRBJ1-5, with a tentative D call TRBD1 (6 bases). The V gene lost 5 bases and the J gene lost 7 bases, with 21 bases spanning the gap. CDR1 and CDR2 (germline): SGHVS, FQNEAQ. This CDR3 contains 16 residues. The CDR3 region has the DNA TGTGCCAGCAGCCATCTGGGCAGGGGCACGATCCAGCCCCAGCATTTT. Amino acids: CASSHLGRGTIQPQHF. The variable domain in full, completed from reference TRBV7-8 and TRBJ1-5, reads GAGVSQSPRYKVAKRGQDVALRCDPISGHVSLFWYQQALGQGPEFLTYFQNEAQLDKSGLPSDRFFAERPEGSVSTLKIQRTQQEDSAVYLCASSHLGRGTIQPQHFGDGTRLSIL.

The chain has TRBV7-9 and TRBJ1-5; D perhaps matches TRBD1 (6 bases). Trimming removed 2 bases at V and 3 bases at J, with 11 bases between. The CDR3 has 15 amino acids. CDR1 and CDR2 from the germline V gene are SEHNR and FQNEAQ (reference sequence). This CDR3 is CASSLRGNDNQPQHF. The CDR3, as DNA: TGTGCCAGCAGCTTAAGGGGGAACGACAATCAGCCCCAGCATTTT. Using reference TRBV7-9 and TRBJ1-5 for the parts outside the CDR3, the full variable domain is DTGVSQNPRHKITKRGQNVTFRCDPISEHNRLYWYRQTLGQGPEFLTYFQNEAQLEKSRLLSDRFSAERPKGSFSTLEIQRTEQGDSAMYLCASSLRGNDNQPQHFGDGTRLSIL.

This chain joins TRBV27 and TRBJ2-3, with 8 bases fitting TRBD2. The germline CDR1 and CDR2 sequences are MNHEY and SMNVEV (reference sequence). V was clipped by 2 bases and J by 1 base; unmatched bases: 2. The CDR3 loop spans 15 amino acids. The CDR3: CASSLLLAGTDTQYF. CDR3 DNA: TGTGCCAGCAGTTTACTACTAGCGGGCACAGATACGCAGTATTTT.

The rearrangement joins TRBV7-2 to TRBJ2-1, with 11 bases fitting TRBD2. Germline assignment: CDR1 SGHTA and CDR2 FQGNSA. This CDR3 is built from 16 residues. Germline trimming cut 4 bases from V and 6 bases from J; bases unmatched to any gene: 8. The CDR3: CASSSDSGGAFNEQFF. CDR3 nucleotides: TGTGCCAGCAGCTCCGATAGCGGGGGGGCCTTCAATGAGCAGTTCTTC.

V gene TRBV7-2 combines with J gene TRBJ2-5; D unclear. The germline V and J ends were trimmed by 0 bases and 4 bases, with 9 bases remaining between them. CDR3 length: 14 amino acids. The germline V gene encodes CDR1 SGHTA and CDR2 FQGNSA. The CDR3 nucleotides read TGTGCCAGCAGCTTAGCCGTGAGAGGAGAGACCCAGTACTTC. Translating gives CASSLAVRGETQYF.

This clone has just a few counts. The rearrangement joins TRBV6-6 to TRBJ1-4; 8 nucleotides line up with TRBD1. V lost 5 bases to trimming and J lost 7 bases; unmatched junction nucleotides: 6. This CDR3 spans 14 amino acids. CDR1 is MNHNY and CDR2 is SVGAGI in the germline V gene (reference sequence). CDR3: CASSKTGEGEKLFF. CDR3 nucleotides: TGTGCCAGCAGTAAGACAGGGGAGGGTGAAAAACTGTTTTTT.

The V gene is TRBV7-8, the J gene TRBJ2-5, with TRBD2 identical over 7 bases. Germline values: CDR1 SGHVS, CDR2 FQNEAQ. V was clipped by 2 bases and J by 4 bases; unmatched bases: 7. This CDR3 is 15 amino acids long. The CDR3 here is CASSLLGLTRETQYF. The CDR3 nucleotides are TGTGCCAGCAGCTTATTGGGACTAACACGAGAGACCCAGTACTTC.

V and J are TRBV19 and TRBJ2-3, with 10 nucleotides matching TRBD2. V gave up 8 bases and J gave up 3 bases; unmatched junction bases: 11. Germline-derived CDR1 and CDR2 are LNHDA and SQIVND (reference sequence). The CDR3 is 16 residues long. CDR3 region: CASSIPMGLATDTQYF. The CDR3 coding sequence is TGTGCCAGTTCTATCCCAATGGGACTAGCGACAGATACGCAGTATTTT.

The chain has TRBV3-1 (or the pseudogene TRBV3-2) and TRBJ2-3; 7 bases line up with TRBD2. This CDR3 has 17 amino acids. CDR1 and CDR2 (germline): LGHDT, YNNKEL (reference sequence). V lost 4 bases and J lost 0; bases outside the gene matches: 10. Here the CDR3 reads CASSRNPTSPSTDTQYF. CDR3 in DNA: TGTGCCAGCAGCCGGAACCCGACTAGCCCTAGCACAGATACGCAGTATTTT.

This clone appeared a few times. The V gene is TRBV6-1, the J gene TRBJ2-7; TRBD2 is a possible D gene (5 bases). The CDR3 runs to 13 residues. The germline CDR1 and CDR2 sequences are MNHNS and SASEGT. The V and J ends lost 5 bases and 7 bases respectively, with 15 bases between them. CDR3 sequence (DNA): TGTGCCAGCAGTCCCCGAGGGAATAGAGAGCAGTACTTC. It yields the protein CASSPRGNREQYF.

V usage is TRBV2 and J usage is TRBJ1-1, with unresolved D. Germline V gene sequence: CDR1 SNHLY, CDR2 FYNNEI. V lost 4 bases to trimming and J lost 5 bases, with 17 bases between them. The CDR3 is made up of 15 amino acids. The CDR3 protein is CASSGARGGNTEAFF. In DNA form, the CDR3 reads TGTGCCAGCAGTGGAGCTCGGGGAGGGAATACTGAAGCTTTCTTT.

This clone showed up just a few times. Other DNA variants within this sample encode the same CDR3. The rearrangement links TRBV7-2 to TRBJ1-4; 7 positions agree with TRBD1. Germline CDR1 SGHTA, CDR2 FQGNSA. V shed 4 bases and J 6 bases; nucleotides not matched to a gene: 5. This CDR3 contains 14 residues. The CDR3 bases are TGTGCCAGCAGCTCAGGAGGGGGCGATGAAAAACTGTTTTTT. This sequence encodes CASSSGGGDEKLFF.

This clone was counted between two and nine times. The chain is built from TRBV2 and TRBJ1-2; 8 nucleotides align to TRBD1. Germline V lookup: CDR1 SNHLY, CDR2 FYNNEI. V dropped 8 bases and J dropped 8; count of bases not matched to a gene: 7. This CDR3 comprises 12 residues. The CDR3 DNA sequence: TGTGCCAGCCGGACAGGGCTGAGCGGCTACACCTTC. It yields the protein CASRTGLSGYTF.

The rearrangement links TRBV5-1 to TRBJ1-6; TRBD1 matches at 8 bases. Germline V gene sequence: CDR1 SGHRS, CDR2 YFSETQ. This CDR3 region has 15 residues. Losses at the gene ends were 3 bases for V and 7 bases for J; bases not matched to a gene: 6. The chain's CDR3 is CASSSGQASNSPLHF. CDR3 in DNA: TGCGCCAGCAGCTCGGGACAGGCAAGCAATTCACCCCTCCACTTT.

The rearrangement links TRBV5-6 to TRBJ2-6; 10 positions agree with TRBD2. After removal of 1 base from V and 0 bases from J, the junction contained 4 bases not matched to a gene. This CDR3 is 18 amino acids long. Germline V CDR1 and CDR2: SGHDT, YYEEEE. The CDR3 loop reads CASSLLAGAFSGANVLTF. The CDR3 bases are TGTGCCAGCAGCTTGCTAGCGGGGGCTTTCTCTGGGGCCAACGTCCTGACTTTC.